This paragraph covers one TCR beta chain sequence. The antigen this receptor binds is unknown. No base quality information exists; no much larger clone differs at one position. From the cysteine up to the phenylalanine, the CDR3 has a length of 18 residues. Only CDR3 DNA remains: 54 bases, in frame from the first base. The germline V gene (reference sequence) supplies CDR1 GTSNPN and CDR2 SVGIG. Trimming removed 2 bases from V and 0 bases from J, leaving 17 bases between the germline ends. This entry belongs to a study (dated by TCRdb to 2013 to 2014). Data came from an Illumina Genome Analyzer IIx. In TCRdb, the public reads were trimmed at Q25 with fastp and aligned with MiXCR, with productive beta chains retained. Each record represents a unique CDR3 protein, reported with the most common genes and DNA among its rows. The sample data list roughly 15,000 distinct CDR3 sequences, and around 30% of these were observed just once. Together, the top ten hold 16% of the sample.

The sequenced sample consisted of blood. The TCR was taken from a human donor. The chain couples TRBV30 to TRBJ2-6; the D gene assignment is ambiguous. For the CDR3, the sequence is CAWSTVPGLCSGANVLTF. The sequence in DNA is TGTGCCTGGAGTACTGTCCCCGGGCTGTGCTCTGGGGCCAACGTCCTGACTTTC. Extended through the reference TRBV30 and TRBJ2-6 proteins, this CDR3 yields the full variable domain: SQTIHQWPATLVQPVGSPLSLECTVEGTSNPNLYWYRQAAGRGLQLLFYSVGIGQISSEVPQNLSASRPQDRQFILSSKKLLLSDSGFYLCAWSTVPGLCSGANVLTFGAGSRLTVL.